A selection of T cell receptor beta chains follows, all from one sample in a study of early T cells in non-severe SARS-CoV-2 infection. TCRdb redid the calling of the 5' RACE reads with MiXCR, one entry per CDR3 protein. The sample shows roughly 57,000 distinct CDR3 sequences, about 12% of them seen only once. Sequenced sample: whole blood. Every receptor here comes from an adult who was a healthcare worker with PCR-confirmed SARS-CoV-2 infection or an uninfected control (not recorded which). Each CDR3 is given with its conserved first and last residue. The D gene is left open where the match is weak. Size is omitted from some rows. Given values are once, few, many or a class for expanded clones.

v_gene	j_gene	d_gene	abundance	CDR3aa	CDR3nt
TRBV15	TRBJ1-5	TRBD1	NA	CATSRLDRGNQPQHF	TGTGCCACCAGCAGATTGGACAGGGGGAATCAGCCCCAGCATTTT
TRBV20-1	TRBJ1-5	NA	many	CSAREANGNQPQHF	TGCAGTGCTCGAGAGGCCAATGGCAATCAGCCCCAGCATTTT
TRBV5-1	TRBJ2-7	TRBD1	NA	CASSLLQGGQGPLEQYF	TGCGCCAGCAGCTTGTTGCAGGGCGGACAGGGGCCCCTCGAGCAGTACTTC
TRBV27	TRBJ1-5	TRBD1	few	CASSLQGFDQPQHF	TGTGCCAGCAGTCTACAGGGGTTCGACCAGCCCCAGCATTTT
TRBV18	TRBJ2-2	NA	NA	CARSPETTQGRELFF	TGTGCCCGCTCACCAGAAACCACCCAGGGGAGGGAGCTGTTTTTT
TRBV20-1	TRBJ1-2	TRBD1	NA	CSADRTGMGYTF	TGCAGTGCCGATAGGACAGGGATGGGCTACACCTTC
TRBV5-4	TRBJ2-3	TRBD1	NA	CASSLQGVGDTQYF	TGTGCCAGCAGCTTGCAGGGGGTTGGGGATACGCAGTATTTT
TRBV7-9	TRBJ2-1	NA	few	CASSLVLVKSSYNEQFF	TGTGCCAGCAGCTTAGTTCTAGTTAAGAGCTCCTACAATGAGCAGTTCTTC
TRBV14	TRBJ1-6	NA	few	CASSQGLSYNSPLHF	TGTGCCAGCAGCCAAGGACTATCCTATAATTCACCCCTCCACTTT
TRBV11-2	TRBJ1-1	TRBD1	many	CASSLVDRVTEAFF	TGTGCCAGCAGCTTAGTGGACAGGGTCACTGAAGCTTTCTTT
TRBV24-1	TRBJ2-3	NA	NA	CATSDSLAAHTDTQYF	TGTGCCACCAGTGATTCCCTAGCAGCCCACACAGATACGCAGTATTTT
TRBV20-1	TRBJ2-3	NA	few	CSASQLVKDTQYF	TGCAGTGCTAGTCAACTAGTGAAAGATACGCAGTATTTT
TRBV10-1	TRBJ2-5	TRBD2	NA	CASSDLAGGNQETQYF	TGCGCCAGCAGTGATCTAGCGGGGGGGAACCAAGAGACCCAGTACTTC
TRBV7-2	TRBJ2-5	TRBD1	many	CASSTDRVSLETQYF	TGTGCCAGCAGCACGGACAGGGTGTCTTTGGAGACCCAGTACTTC
TRBV21-1	TRBJ2-1	NA	NA	CASSGHRGPYNEQFF	TGTGCCAGCAGCGGGCACAGGGGGCCCTACAATGAGCAGTTCTTC
TRBV24-1	TRBJ2-3	TRBD1	NA	CATSDPSPTGSDTQYF	TGTGCCACCAGTGACCCATCTCCGACAGGGTCGGATACGCAGTATTTT
TRBV20-1	TRBJ2-7	TRBD2	many	CSARPPRGGGAPHEQYF	TGCAGTGCCCGGCCTCCCCGTGGCGGGGGGGCCCCACACGAGCAGTACTTC
TRBV10-1	TRBJ2-7	TRBD1	many	CASSVVRGPSSYEQYF	TGCGCCAGCAGTGTGGTGAGGGGGCCAAGCTCCTACGAGCAGTACTTC
TRBV20-1	TRBJ2-5	TRBD2	NA	CSARVRTSVETQYF	TGCAGTGCTAGGGTACGGACTAGCGTGGAGACCCAGTACTTC
TRBV7-2	TRBJ2-3	NA	NA	CASSPRRASDTQYF	TGTGCCAGCAGCCCCCGTCGGGCGTCAGATACGCAGTATTTT
TRBV6-2/TRBV6-3	TRBJ2-1	NA	many	CASGPLGAASYNEQFF	TGTGCCAGCGGACCTCTAGGAGCGGCCTCCTACAATGAGCAGTTCTTC
TRBV6-5	TRBJ2-3	NA	NA	CASSQPGTDTQYF	TGTGCCAGCAGTCAGCCGGGCACAGATACGCAGTATTTT
TRBV7-2	TRBJ1-2	TRBD1	NA	CASRLRGMDGYTF	TGTGCCAGCAGGCTCAGGGGGATGGATGGCTACACCTTC
TRBV27	TRBJ2-2	NA	many	CASSPDRTGELFF	TGTGCCAGCAGTCCCGACAGAACCGGGGAGCTGTTTTTT
TRBV11-2	TRBJ1-5	NA	NA	CASSLTTVAQPQHF	TGTGCCAGCAGCTTAACTACGGTGGCTCAGCCCCAGCATTTT
TRBV6-2/TRBV6-3	TRBJ1-6	TRBD1	many	CASSDDRGVNSPLHF	TGTGCCAGCAGTGATGACAGGGGAGTCAACTCACCCCTCCACTTT
TRBV12-3/TRBV12-4	TRBJ2-4	NA	NA	CASSPALAKNIQYF	TGTGCCAGCAGTCCCGCGCTAGCCAAAAACATTCAGTACTTC
TRBV12-5	TRBJ2-7	NA	many	CASGLIYEQYF	TGTGCTAGTGGTTTGATCTACGAGCAGTACTTC
TRBV11-2	TRBJ1-2	NA	few	CASSLGGPGYGYTF	TGTGCCAGCAGCTTAGGCGGCCCAGGCTATGGCTACACCTTC
TRBV25-1	TRBJ2-7	NA	NA	CASEDTSSSYEQYF	TGTGCCAGCGAGGACACCTCAAGCTCCTACGAGCAGTACTTC
TRBV19	TRBJ1-5	TRBD1	NA	CASSVTGGGDSNQPQHF	TGTGCCAGTAGTGTTACAGGGGGCGGTGATAGCAATCAGCCCCAGCATTTT
TRBV20-1	TRBJ1-4	NA	few	CSAPVRDEKLFF	TGCAGCGCCCCGGTGAGGGACGAAAAACTGTTTTTT
TRBV6-2/TRBV6-3	TRBJ2-3	TRBD1	many	CASSSIRTGTDTQYF	TGTGCCAGCAGCAGTATTCGGACAGGAACAGATACGCAGTATTTT
TRBV12-3/TRBV12-4	TRBJ2-6	NA	many	CASSLGISGANVLTF	TGTGCCAGCAGTTTGGGGATCTCTGGGGCCAACGTCCTGACTTTC
TRBV7-9	TRBJ1-3	NA	NA	CASSFQVGAGNTIYF	TGTGCCAGCAGCTTCCAGGTTGGGGCTGGAAACACCATATATTTT
TRBV10-3	TRBJ2-7	NA	few	CAISASSGLVEQYF	TGTGCCATCAGTGCCTCCTCAGGGTTGGTCGAGCAGTACTTC
TRBV7-3	TRBJ1-6	TRBD1	many	CASSLTGDSPLHF	TGTGCCAGCAGCCTGACAGGGGATTCACCCCTCCACTTT
TRBV27	TRBJ2-2	NA	few	CASSLYGDPTGELFF	TGTGCCAGCAGTTTATACGGGGATCCCACCGGGGAGCTGTTTTTT
TRBV10-1	TRBJ1-1	TRBD1	many	CASSSGQGYTNTEAFF	TGCGCCAGCAGTTCGGGACAGGGATACACGAACACTGAAGCTTTCTTT
TRBV9	TRBJ1-6	NA	few	CASSVESSYSPLHF	TGTGCCAGCAGCGTAGAATCCAGCTATTCACCCCTCCACTTT
TRBV24-1	TRBJ2-5	NA	NA	CATSDSGDRPETQYF	TGTGCCACCAGTGATTCGGGTGACAGGCCGGAGACCCAGTACTTC
TRBV30	TRBJ1-1	TRBD1	many	CAWSVGQGAEAFF	TGTGCCTGGAGTGTCGGACAGGGGGCGGAAGCTTTCTTT
TRBV28	TRBJ2-4	NA	few	CASSIAKVGNIQYF	TGTGCCAGCTCGATAGCGAAAGTAGGAAACATTCAGTACTTC
TRBV12-3/TRBV12-4	TRBJ2-7	NA	NA	CASSLGSGNRYEQYF	TGTGCCAGCAGTTTAGGTTCGGGAAATAGGTACGAGCAGTACTTC
TRBV11-2	TRBJ2-7	NA	NA	CASSLEAGLPYERYF	TGTGCCAGCAGCTTAGAGGCGGGGCTTCCGTACGAGCGGTACTTC
TRBV20-1	TRBJ2-7	NA	few	CSASAQYEQYF	TGCAGTGCGTCGGCCCAATACGAGCAGTACTTC
TRBV7-3	TRBJ2-1	NA	many	CASSRGSEQFF	TGTGCCAGCAGCCGCGGCAGTGAGCAGTTCTTC